This T cell receptor beta chain was captured by sequencing in a study of shared clonotypes between healthy human individuals. Broader study findings: Some naive CD4 clonotypes, around 4.9%, turned up in common across a handful of donors. Generation probabilities of non-shared clonotypes were lower (relative to those shared by all four donors).

Trimming cost V 7 bases and J 1 base, with 15 bases left between them. Germline V gene data show CDR1 as SGDLS and CDR2 as YYNGEE. The CDR3 is 14 amino acids. Some clones are missing from TCRdb's copy, which holds only in-frame ones; the method was immunoSEQ multiplex PCR. This sample has over 1.5 million clones, with around 98% found just once. Donation came from healthy HIV-negative adults that had no recent acute infections or vaccinations. Notes on this clone: The target antigen is unknown.

This TCR was sampled from a young man in good health. The chain combines TRBV9 with TRBJ2-7, with D tentatively TRBD2 (6 bases). The sample consisted of naive CD4+ T cells sorted from blood. As to subset: CD45RA+ positively selected. The CDR3 DNA follows: TGTGCCAGCGCGCGGGGATTTCGGTCCTACGAGCAGTACTTC. It is translated as CASARGFRSYEQYF.